This entry lists 31 T cell receptor beta chains sequenced from one sample in a study of human T cells and chemical hapten exposure. In TCRdb, the RACE reads were re-called with MiXCR into one record per CDR3 protein. The sample includes 350,000 to 400,000 distinct CDR3 sequences, approximately 5.1% of them seen just once. Time point indicated: pre-sensitization, week 0. Treatment in this sample: therapeutic diphenylcyclopropenone sensitization with weekly scalp DPC. Material: whole blood, obtained in connection with sensitization to the hapten diphenylcyclopropenone (DPC). These receptors came from a woman aged 45-59 years with alopecia areata. Some clones in this sample may be carry-over from other donors' samples.

This clonotype came up a few times. This chain connects TRBV11-2 to TRBJ2-7; tentatively, D is TRBD2 (6 bases). V was shortened by 5 bases and J by 4 bases, with 12 bases between the two germline ends. The CDR3 is made up of 13 amino acids. Germline V lookup: CDR1 SGHAT, CDR2 FQNNGV. DNA of the CDR3: TGTGCCAGCAGCGGTCGGGGGACTTACGAGCAGTACTTC. Its protein product is CASSGRGTYEQYF.

This clonotype was seen many times. This sequence joins TRBV29-1 and TRBJ2-7, with no clear D. Trimming cost V 3 bases and J 1 base, with 7 bases left between them. Germline V CDR1 and CDR2: SQVTM, ANQGSEA. The CDR3 is made up of 12 amino acids. CDR3 loop: CSVDTGSYEQYF. In DNA, the CDR3 is TGCAGCGTTGACACTGGATCCTACGAGCAGTACTTC.

This clonotype was counted at least ten times. V gene TRBV6-5 combines with J gene TRBJ2-3, with a weak D call TRBD2 (6 bases). The germline V and J ends were trimmed by 4 bases and 2 bases, with 10 bases remaining between them. The CDR3 consists of 14 residues. CDR1 and CDR2 (germline): MNHEY, SVGAGI. The CDR3 bases are TGTGCCAGCAGTTCCCCGGGGGTCACAGATACGCAGTATTTT. It translates to CASSSPGVTDTQYF.

In its sample, this clonotype was seen many times. The gene calls are TRBV13 and TRBJ2-3, with D possibly called TRBD1 or TRBD2 (6 bases each). V lost 7 bases to trimming and J lost 1 base, with 18 bases between them. CDR3 length equals 16 residues. The germline CDR1 and CDR2 sequences are PRHDT and FYEKMQ (reference sequence). CDR3 nucleotide sequence: TGTGCCAGCACCTCCCTCGCGGGACAAGGCACAGATACGCAGTATTTT. Its translation is CASTSLAGQGTDTQYF.

This clonotype was seen a handful of times. The V and J genes are TRBV25-1 and TRBJ2-7; D is ambiguous. The CDR3 contains 12 residues. Germline CDR1 is MGHDK and CDR2 is SYGVNS. The V end lost 1 base, the J end lost 5 bases, and 6 bases lay between the germline ends. Here the CDR3 DNA reads TGTGCCAGCAGTGAATCAATGGACGAGCAGTACTTC. It encodes CASSESMDEQYF.

This clonotype occurred many times. The chain couples TRBV10-3 to TRBJ2-7; 7 nucleotides agree with TRBD1. Trimming cost V 6 bases and J 7 bases; bases outside gene matches: 15. Germline V gives CDR1 ENHRY, CDR2 SYGVKD. CDR3 length: 15 residues. The CDR3 protein is CAISGIRDSYGEQYF. The CDR3 bases are TGTGCCATCAGCGGCATACGGGACAGCTATGGTGAGCAGTACTTC.

The sample holds a few counts of this clonotype. This chain uses TRBV4-3 with TRBJ1-1, with 9 bases aligning to TRBD1. Germline loops: CDR1 LGHNA, CDR2 YSLEER. The ends lost 2 bases at V and 5 bases at J; junction bases unmatched: 9. This CDR3 spans 16 amino acids. For the CDR3, the DNA is TGCGCCAGCAGCCAACCAGTAGGACAGGGGCGAACTGAAGCTTTCTTT. Protein: CASSQPVGQGRTEAFF.

This clonotype was observed a few times. The rearrangement joins TRBV28 to TRBJ1-6; tentatively, D is TRBD1 (6 bases). The CDR3 consists of 11 residues. Trimming pared 6 bases from V and 12 bases from J, leaving 9 bases between. The germline gives CDR1 MDHEN, CDR2 SYDVKM. The CDR3 coding sequence is TGTGCCAGCAGCGCACAGGGACCCCTCCACTTT. This gives the protein CASSAQGPLHF.

This clonotype showed up many times. This chain uses TRBV29-1 with TRBJ2-2; TRBD2 matches at 9 bases. Germline V gene data show CDR1 as SQVTM and CDR2 as ANQGSEA. The V segment lost 6 bases and the J segment 4 bases; nucleotides outside the gene matches: 6. This CDR3 spans 14 amino acids. The CDR3 reads CSVLAGASTGELFF. CDR3 sequence (DNA): TGCAGCGTGTTAGCGGGAGCGAGCACCGGGGAGCTGTTTTTT.

In its sample, this clonotype was seen a few times. The rearrangement links TRBV27 to TRBJ1-3, with 9 bases lining up with TRBD1. This CDR3 contains 14 residues. J gave up 2 bases and V 4 bases, and 0 bases lay outside the gene matches. Per germline, CDR1 MNHEY and CDR2 SMNVEV (reference sequence). The CDR3 DNA reads TGTGCCAGCAGTTGGGACAGGGCTGGAAACACCATATATTTT. It encodes CASSWDRAGNTIYF.

This clonotype showed up many times. The chain couples TRBV5-4 to TRBJ2-5; D remains ambiguous. Germline V gene sequence: CDR1 SGHNT, CDR2 YYREEE (reference sequence). Deletions cut 1 base from V and 3 bases from J, with 4 bases between. The CDR3 has 12 amino acids. CDR3 region: CASSLNEETQYF. For the CDR3, the DNA is TGTGCCAGCAGCTTGAACGAAGAGACCCAGTACTTC.

About this clonotype: A clone one base away is much larger, so this may be a read error. The chain has TRBV5-1 and TRBJ1-3; D is uncertain. This CDR3 contains 19 residues. Germline V gives CDR1 SGHRS, CDR2 YFSETQ. V lost 1 base to trimming and J lost 2 bases, with 22 bases between them. The CDR3 sequence is CASSLRAGMSLRTGNTIYF. The CDR3 region has the DNA TGCGCCAGCAGCTTGCGAGCGGGGATGTCGTTAAGGACTGGAAACACCATATATTTT.

The chain employs TRBV6-2 or TRBV6-3 and TRBJ2-7, with D tentatively TRBD1 (5 bases). This CDR3 is 14 amino acids long. Trimming left V 2 bases short and J 0 bases short, with 8 bases between. From germline, CDR1 is MNHEY and CDR2 SVGEGT. The CDR3 nucleotides are TGTGCCAGCAGTTACCAGGGAATCTCCTACGAGCAGTACTTC. Its protein is CASSYQGISYEQYF.

This clonotype was seen a few times. The genes are TRBV12-5 and TRBJ1-1; 7 bases are a match to TRBD1. The ends lost 6 bases at V and 5 bases at J; junction bases unmatched: 3. Germline loops: CDR1 LGHNT, CDR2 FRNRAP. The CDR3 consists of 12 residues. This CDR3 reads CASGQTGTEAFF. CDR3 nucleotide sequence: TGTGCTAGTGGGCAGACAGGGACTGAAGCTTTCTTT.

The J gene is TRBJ1-2, the V gene TRBV2; D ambiguous. V gave up 7 bases and J gave up 1 base, with 4 bases separating them. Germline V lookup: CDR1 SNHLY, CDR2 FYNNEI. The CDR3 runs 11 residues. CDR3 region: CASIYNYGYTF. CDR3 nucleotide sequence: TGTGCCAGCATATATAACTATGGCTACACCTTC. The whole variable domain, filled in from reference TRBV2 and TRBJ1-2, reads EPEVTQTPSHQVTQMGQEVILRCVPISNHLYFYWYRQILGQKVEFLVSFYNNEISEKSEIFDDQFSVERPDGSNFTLKIRSTKLEDSAMYFCASIYNYGYTFGSGTRLTVV.

The chain links TRBV12-3 or TRBV12-4 to TRBJ2-1, with D tentatively TRBD2 (6 bases). This CDR3 has 14 amino acids. Trimming pared 3 bases from V and 3 bases from J, leaving 9 bases between. CDR3 sequence: CASSFLGGYNEQFF. CDR3 nucleotides: TGTGCCAGCAGTTTCCTCGGGGGCTACAATGAGCAGTTCTTC.

This clonotype appeared many times. The chain joins TRBV3-1 to TRBJ1-1; D uncertain. CDR1 and CDR2 from the germline V gene are LGHDT and YNNKEL (reference sequence). The CDR3 loop spans 14 amino acids. Trimming shortened V by 0 bases and J by 4 bases, and 9 bases separated the two germline ends. CDR3 residues: CASSQDTRSTEAFF. Here the CDR3 DNA reads TGTGCCAGCAGCCAAGATACCAGGTCCACTGAAGCTTTCTTT.

The V and J genes are TRBV5-4 and TRBJ2-3; D gene uncertain. Germline-derived CDR1 and CDR2 are SGHNT and YYREEE (reference sequence). The V gene lost 7 bases and the J gene lost 4 bases, with 7 bases spanning the gap. This CDR3 spans 11 amino acids. CDR3 sequence reads: CASHGADTQYF. CDR3 coding DNA: TGTGCCAGCCACGGCGCAGATACGCAGTATTTT.

The V gene is TRBV7-2, the J gene TRBJ1-1; D unclear. The CDR3 has 12 residues. Trimming shortened V by 5 bases and J by 3 bases, and 7 bases separated the two germline ends. Per germline, CDR1 SGHTA and CDR2 FQGNSA. The CDR3 here is CASSPEYTEAFF. The CDR3 region has the DNA TGTGCCAGCAGCCCGGAATACACTGAAGCTTTCTTT.

The chain is built from TRBV20-1 and TRBJ2-3; D is possibly TRBD2 (5 bases). The CDR3 extends over 14 amino acids. V was clipped by 1 base and J by 5 bases, with 13 bases between them. CDR1 is DFQATT, CDR2 SNEGSKA, per germline (reference sequence). The CDR3 region is CSARVYGEVDTQYF. CDR3 nucleotide sequence: TGCAGTGCTAGAGTGTACGGGGAAGTAGATACGCAGTATTTT.

This chain connects TRBV9 to TRBJ1-6; tentatively, D is TRBD1 (6 bases). V was trimmed by 4 bases and J by 8 bases, leaving 16 bases between them. Germline V gene data show CDR1 as SGDLS and CDR2 as YYNGEE. The CDR3 extends over 15 amino acids. CDR3 loop: CASSKGGLEYSPLHF. The CDR3 DNA reads as TGTGCCAGCAGCAAAGGGGGGCTAGAGTATTCACCCCTCCACTTT. The full variable domain, its missing parts supplied by reference TRBV9 and TRBJ1-6, is DSGVTQTPKHLITATGQRVTLRCSPRSGDLSVYWYQQSLDQGLQFLIQYYNGEERAKGNILERFSAQQFPDLHSELNLSSLELGDSALYFCASSKGGLEYSPLHFGNGTRLTVT.

This clonotype came up once. A read error is possible here, since a much larger clone lies one base away. The conserved final phenylalanine or tryptophan is absent from the CDR3, which likely points to a read error. V usage is TRBV20-1 and J usage is TRBJ1-5; 10 nucleotides agree with TRBD1. Germline V gene lookup returns CDR1 DFQATT and CDR2 SNEGSKA (reference sequence). The CDR3 has 16 residues. Trimming took 6 bases from V and 6 from J; bases not matched to a gene: 14. This CDR3 reads CSATQQTGGVGQPQHI. The DNA of the CDR3 is TGCAGTGCCACGCAACAGACAGGGGGCGTTGGTCAGCCCCAGCATATT.

This clonotype appeared many times. The V gene is TRBV20-1, the J gene TRBJ2-3, with D perhaps matching TRBD1 or TRBD2 (5 bases each). Germline CDR1 reads DFQATT; CDR2 reads SNEGSKA (reference sequence). The V gene lost 3 bases and the J gene lost 2 bases, with 12 bases spanning the gap. This CDR3 has 14 amino acids. CDR3 residues: CSARRDGLTDTQYF. DNA for the CDR3: TGCAGTGCTAGGAGGGACGGACTCACAGATACGCAGTATTTT.

V is TRBV27 and J is TRBJ1-1; D unresolved. CDR1 and CDR2 (germline): MNHEY, SMNVEV (reference sequence). The CDR3 is 14 residues long. V lost 0 bases and J lost 1, with 6 bases in between. CDR3 DNA sequence: TGTGCCAGCAGTTTATCCCGACAGAACACTGAAGCTTTCTTT. It translates to CASSLSRQNTEAFF.

The rearrangement links TRBV5-1 to TRBJ1-4; no clear D. This CDR3 is built from 16 residues. Trimming took 4 bases from V and 0 from J, leaving 13 bases between them. Per the germline V gene, CDR1 is SGHRS and CDR2 is YFSETQ. The CDR3 coding sequence is TGCGCCAGCAGCCTGGGGATCCAATCAACTAATGAAAAACTGTTTTTT. Translating gives CASSLGIQSTNEKLFF.

This clonotype came up a few times. Here the CDR3 reads CASSSTGGLTNEKLFF. Here the CDR3 DNA reads TGTGCCAGCAGCTCCACAGGGGGCCTAACTAATGAAAAACTGTTTTTT. This chain joins TRBV7-2 and TRBJ1-4; 9 positions agree with TRBD1. With V trimmed by 4 bases and J by 1 base, 4 bases remained unmatched. The germline gives CDR1 SGHTA, CDR2 FQGNSA. The CDR3 loop spans 16 amino acids.

The sample holds many counts of this clonotype. This sequence joins TRBV7-8 and TRBJ1-5, with no clear D. This CDR3 has 14 residues. The germline gives CDR1 SGHVS, CDR2 FQNEAQ. V lost 1 base, J lost 4 bases, and 8 bases lay in between. CDR3 sequence (DNA): TGTGCCAGCAGCTTAGAACCCTTTAATCAGCCCCAGCATTTT. Its translation: CASSLEPFNQPQHF.

Ten or more counts support this clonotype. This rearrangement joins TRBV2 to TRBJ2-2; 8 nucleotides agree with TRBD2. J lost 6 bases, V lost 7 bases, and 7 bases had no gene match. From germline, CDR1 is SNHLY and CDR2 FYNNEI. This CDR3 has 14 amino acids. The CDR3: CASTGGGKAGELFF. CDR3 DNA sequence: TGTGCCAGCACTGGCGGGGGGAAGGCCGGGGAGCTGTTTTTT.

The rearrangement uses TRBV4-1 and TRBJ1-5; D perhaps matches TRBD1 (6 bases). The CDR3 has 14 amino acids. Looked up from germline, CDR1 is MGHRA and CDR2 is YSYEKL. Trimming stripped 4 bases from V and 5 bases from J, with 12 bases between. The CDR3 protein is CASSPEYRDQPQHF. The CDR3 DNA is TGCGCCAGCAGCCCCGAATACAGGGATCAGCCCCAGCATTTT.

There are many counts of this clonotype. The chain recombines TRBV6-6 with TRBJ2-2; D perhaps matches TRBD2 (6 bases). The V end lost 4 bases, the J end lost 1 base, and 7 bases lay between the germline ends. The CDR3 sequence is 14 residues long. Germline lookup yields CDR1 MNHNY and CDR2 SVGAGI (reference sequence). The DNA of the CDR3 is TGTGCCAGCAGTTTGCGGGGGAACACCGGGGAGCTGTTTTTT. Protein sequence: CASSLRGNTGELFF.

This clonotype showed up many times. The chain joins TRBV5-1 to TRBJ2-7; D is tentatively TRBD1 or TRBD2 (5 bases each). The germline CDR1 and CDR2 sequences are SGHRS and YFSETQ. The CDR3 has 15 amino acids. V lost 2 bases and J 2 bases, leaving 14 bases between the germline ends. The CDR3: CASSLRGTGAYEQYF. CDR3 bases: TGCGCCAGCAGCTTAAGGGGAACCGGGGCCTACGAGCAGTACTTC.